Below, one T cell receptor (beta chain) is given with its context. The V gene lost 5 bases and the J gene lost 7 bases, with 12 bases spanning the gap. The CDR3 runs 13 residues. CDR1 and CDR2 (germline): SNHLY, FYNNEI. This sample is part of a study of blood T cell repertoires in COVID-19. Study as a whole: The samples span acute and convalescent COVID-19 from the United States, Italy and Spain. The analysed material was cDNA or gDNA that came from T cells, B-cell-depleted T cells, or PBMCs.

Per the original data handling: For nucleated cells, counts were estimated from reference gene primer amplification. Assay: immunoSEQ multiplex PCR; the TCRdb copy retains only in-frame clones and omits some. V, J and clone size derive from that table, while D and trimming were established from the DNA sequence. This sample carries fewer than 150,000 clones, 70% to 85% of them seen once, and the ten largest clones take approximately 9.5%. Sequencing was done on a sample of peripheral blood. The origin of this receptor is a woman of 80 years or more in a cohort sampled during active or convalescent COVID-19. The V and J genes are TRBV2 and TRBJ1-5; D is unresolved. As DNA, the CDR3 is TGTGCCAGCAGTTCGTTACAGAGACAGCCCCAGCATTTT. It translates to CASSSLQRQPQHF. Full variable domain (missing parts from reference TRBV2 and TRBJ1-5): EPEVTQTPSHQVTQMGQEVILRCVPISNHLYFYWYRQILGQKVEFLVSFYNNEISEKSEIFDDQFSVERPDGSNFTLKIRSTKLEDSAMYFCASSSLQRQPQHFGDGTRLSIL.